This T cell receptor (beta chain) appears in the sequencing data of a study of neurological immune-mediated disorders. The table lists this clonotype with many counts. The antigen remains undetermined. The unsorted libraries had their origin in 2 million PBMCs stored at -80 C. With 10-nucleotide random UMIs included, cDNA was synthesized by 5'RACE. One entry per CDR3 protein results from TCRdb running MiXCR on the 5' RACE reads. The top ten clones hold 1.7% of a sample with under 80,000 distinct CDR3 sequences, approximately 10% of them seen once. Study-wide findings and caveats: No CDR3 amino acid sequences were shared by expanded clones across subjects, suggesting private repertoires in all groups. HTLV-1-associated myelopathy led in TCR clonal expansion, while multiple sclerosis ranked lowest, below healthy controls.

The TCR originated in a man aged 45-65 years in good health. Material: PBMCs.

The CDR3 here is CASSLGLFTGELFF. The CDR3 nucleotides are TGCGCCAGCAGCTTGGGACTCTTCACCGGGGAGCTGTTTTTT. V gene TRBV5-1 combines with J gene TRBJ2-2; D not resolved. Trimming removed 0 bases at V and 4 bases at J, with 7 bases between. CDR1 is SGHRS and CDR2 is YFSETQ in the germline V gene. The CDR3 runs 14 residues.